This passage covers 29 T cell receptor beta chains from one sample sequenced in a study of control samples from healthy donors and cancer patients. Profiling relied on immunoSEQ multiplex PCR, and the TCRdb table lists in-frame clones only, not all of them. The sample holds 100,000 to 150,000 clones, 80% to 90% seen once. Sequenced sample: blood. Every receptor here comes from a man between 60 and 75 years old in good health.

The chain carries TRBV5-1 and TRBJ1-4; 9 bases are shared with TRBD1. CDR1 SGHRS and CDR2 YFSETQ come from the germline V gene. The trim removed 4 bases at V and 8 bases at J, leaving 9 bases unmatched. The length of the CDR3 is 15 residues. In DNA form, the CDR3 reads TGCGCCAGCAGCCAGTCGGGACAGGGAGTAGAAAAACTGTTTTTT. This encodes CASSQSGQGVEKLFF.

This chain connects TRBV9 to TRBJ2-1; 9 bases match TRBD1. The CDR3 covers 16 residues. The V gene end was trimmed by 4 bases and the J gene end by 2 bases; junction bases not matched to a gene: 7. In germline, CDR1 is SGDLS, CDR2 YYNGEE. The CDR3 protein is CASSLGQGRTYNEQFF. The CDR3 DNA reads as TGTGCCAGCAGCTTAGGACAGGGGAGGACCTACAATGAGCAGTTCTTC.

The chain employs TRBV3-1 (or the pseudogene TRBV3-2) and TRBJ1-1; tentatively, D is TRBD1 (6 bases). CDR3 length: 13 amino acids. V was cut by 1 base and J by 10 bases, with 13 bases left in between. Germline V gives CDR1 LGHDT, CDR2 YNNKEL (reference sequence). The CDR3 loop is CASSQGIGQLAFF. In DNA, the CDR3 is TGTGCCAGCAGCCAAGGTATAGGACAGCTAGCTTTCTTT.

This clone has a single count. The gene calls are TRBV7-9 and TRBJ1-6; no reliable D call. The CDR3 length is 15 residues. With 5 bases removed from V and 0 bases from J, the gap between germline ends came to 8 bases. The germline V gene encodes CDR1 SEHNR and CDR2 FQNEAQ (reference sequence). The DNA of the CDR3 is TGTGCCAGCAGCCCTCAGAGCTCCTATAATTCACCCCTCCACTTT. This sequence encodes CASSPQSSYNSPLHF.

The chain links TRBV6-2 or TRBV6-3 to TRBJ2-4; D tentatively fits TRBD1 or TRBD2 (5 bases each). The CDR3 extends over 18 amino acids. The germline CDR1 and CDR2 sequences are MNHEY and SVGEGT. The V end lost 0 bases, the J end lost 6 bases, and 21 bases lay between the germline ends. The CDR3 DNA reads TGTGCCAGCAGTTACTCCTCGGGGACCGAAGGTGCCCGAAACATTCAGTACTTC. This gives the protein CASSYSSGTEGARNIQYF.

This clone was seen only a few times. The chain combines TRBV5-1 with TRBJ1-2, with D hard to call. Trimming removed 4 bases from V and 3 bases from J, with 7 bases in between. The CDR3 totals 12 residues. Germline V CDR1 and CDR2: SGHRS, YFSETQ. The CDR3 loop reads CASSDGDYGYTF. DNA of the CDR3: TGCGCCAGCAGCGACGGGGACTATGGCTACACCTTC. The full variable domain, with the rest looked up from reference TRBV5-1 and TRBJ1-2, is KAGVTQTPRYLIKTRGQQVTLSCSPISGHRSVSWYQQTPGQGLQFLFEYFSETQRNKGNFPGRFSGRQFSNSRSEMNVSTLELGDSALYLCASSDGDYGYTFGSGTRLTVV.

The chain recombines TRBV7-9 with TRBJ1-1; D ambiguous. Trimming removed 6 bases at V and 2 bases at J, with 4 bases between. This CDR3 is 11 amino acids long. Germline CDR1 and CDR2: SEHNR and FQNEAQ (reference sequence). CDR3 amino acids: CASRANTEAFF. DNA for the CDR3: TGTGCCAGCAGGGCAAACACTGAAGCTTTCTTT.

The genes are TRBV28 and TRBJ1-4; 8 bases are shared with TRBD1. CDR3 length equals 15 residues. J lost 7 bases, V lost 6 bases, and 10 bases had no gene match. The germline V gene has CDR1 MDHEN and CDR2 SYDVKM. For the CDR3, the DNA is TGTGCCAGCAGGATGTGGACAGGGAGAGCTGAAAAACTGTTTTTT. The encoded protein is CASRMWTGRAEKLFF.

The chain links TRBV6-5 to TRBJ1-2, with D tentatively TRBD1 (5 bases). The CDR3 loop spans 12 amino acids. V lost 8 bases and J lost 4, with 11 bases in between. Germline V lookup: CDR1 MNHEY, CDR2 SVGAGI. CDR3 loop: CASRGEVYGYTF. CDR3 DNA sequence: TGTGCCAGCCGGGGCGAAGTCTATGGCTACACCTTC.

The chain carries TRBV6-5 and TRBJ2-7; D gene uncertain. The V gene lost 4 bases and the J gene lost 9 bases, with 16 bases spanning the gap. Germline assignment: CDR1 MNHEY and CDR2 SVGAGI. The CDR3 length is 13 residues. CDR3 sequence: CASSFGPLSGQYF. CDR3 nucleotide sequence: TGTGCCAGCAGTTTTGGGCCCCTTAGTGGGCAGTACTTC.

The chain has TRBV5-1 and TRBJ1-2; TRBD1 matches 8 bases. The germline CDR1 and CDR2 sequences are SGHRS and YFSETQ. V was clipped by 2 bases and J by 8 bases; unmatched bases: 8. This CDR3 is built from 14 residues. CDR3 protein: CASSLQGEARGYTF. Written as DNA, the CDR3 is TGCGCCAGCAGCTTACAGGGGGAGGCGAGGGGCTACACCTTC.

The rearrangement joins TRBV9 to TRBJ1-1, with D maybe TRBD1 (6 bases). This CDR3 region has 14 residues. Trimming pared 3 bases from V and 3 bases from J, leaving 12 bases between. The germline V gene encodes CDR1 SGDLS and CDR2 YYNGEE. The chain's CDR3 is CASSENRGDTEAFF. The CDR3 DNA is TGTGCCAGCAGCGAGAATAGGGGGGACACTGAAGCTTTCTTT. Drawing the rest from reference TRBV9 and TRBJ1-1, the complete variable domain is DSGVTQTPKHLITATGQRVTLRCSPRSGDLSVYWYQQSLDQGLQFLIQYYNGEERAKGNILERFSAQQFPDLHSELNLSSLELGDSALYFCASSENRGDTEAFFGQGTRLTVV.

The chain carries TRBV21-1 and TRBJ2-7; no DNA check was done on the table's D call, TRBD2. TRBV21-1 is recorded as a pseudogene. The CDR3 length is 16 residues. The CDR3 loop reads CASSKEGRGVRYEQYF. The CDR3, as DNA: TGTGCCAGCAGTAAAGAGGGGAGGGGGGTCAGATACGAGCAGTACTTC.

Of note for this clone: At one boundary the junction diverges from the germline segment, which might be a read error. V and J are TRBV6-5 and TRBJ2-5; D is ambiguous. The CDR3 loop spans 13 amino acids. Per the germline V gene, CDR1 is MNHEY and CDR2 is SVGAGI. For the CDR3, the DNA is TGTGCCAGCAGTTACTCGAATCAAGGGACCCAGTACTTC. Amino acids: CASSYSNQGTQYF.

The chain links TRBV30 to TRBJ1-2; the match to TRBD1 covers 8 bases. Germline V gives CDR1 GTSNPN, CDR2 SVGIG (reference sequence). The V gene end was trimmed by 5 bases and the J gene end by 2 bases; junction bases not matched to a gene: 4. The CDR3 is made up of 13 amino acids. The CDR3 spells CAWQNRGNYGYTF. In DNA form, the CDR3 reads TGTGCCTGGCAAAACAGGGGGAACTATGGCTACACCTTC. The complete variable domain, with remaining parts taken from reference TRBV30 and TRBJ1-2, reads SQTIHQWPATLVQPVGSPLSLECTVEGTSNPNLYWYRQAAGRGLQLLFYSVGIGQISSEVPQNLSASRPQDRQFILSSKKLLLSDSGFYLCAWQNRGNYGYTFGSGTRLTVV.

This chain uses TRBV6-5 with TRBJ1-1; D unresolved. The V gene lost 8 bases and the J gene lost 4 bases, with 20 bases spanning the gap. Germline V gene sequence: CDR1 MNHEY, CDR2 SVGAGI. The CDR3 loop spans 15 amino acids. The DNA of the CDR3 is TGTGCCAGCGGAACTAACCCGCCTCAAGGCACTGAAGCTTTCTTT. As protein: CASGTNPPQGTEAFF.

This clone was observed a few times. The chain has TRBV29-1 and TRBJ1-4, with 10 bases identical to TRBD1. Per the germline V gene, CDR1 is SQVTM and CDR2 is ANQGSEA. With V trimmed by 0 bases and J by 2 bases, 12 bases remained unmatched. The CDR3 has 19 amino acids. CDR3 DNA sequence: TGCAGCGTTGAAGAGGCCGGGACAGGGGTTTATGGGACTAATGAAAAACTGTTTTTT. Its translation: CSVEEAGTGVYGTNEKLFF.

The chain recombines TRBV29-1 with TRBJ2-5; D perhaps matches TRBD1 (6 bases). Germline CDR1 SQVTM, CDR2 ANQGSEA. V was clipped by 6 bases and J by 3 bases, with 23 bases between them. This CDR3 contains 16 residues. CDR3 coding DNA: TGCAGCGTGAGGAAATCGAGGACAGCGAAAAAAGAGACCCAGTACTTC. The encoded protein is CSVRKSRTAKKETQYF.

The chain is built from TRBV18 and TRBJ1-4; 7 bases align to TRBD1. This CDR3 contains 15 residues. Germline V CDR1 and CDR2: KGHSH, LQKENI. The trim removed 4 bases at V and 5 bases at J, leaving 7 bases unmatched. Here the CDR3 reads CASSQGQPKNEKLFF. The CDR3 coding sequence is TGTGCCAGCTCACAGGGACAGCCGAAAAATGAAAAACTGTTTTTT.

The chain carries TRBV11-2 and TRBJ2-3; 8 nucleotides line up with TRBD1. Germline V gives CDR1 SGHAT, CDR2 FQNNGV. V dropped 3 bases and J dropped 2; count of bases not matched to a gene: 4. The CDR3 loop spans 15 amino acids. The CDR3 DNA follows: TGTGCCAGCAGCTTGCCGGGACAGGTCACAGATACGCAGTATTTT. The encoded protein is CASSLPGQVTDTQYF.

The chain joins TRBV28 to TRBJ2-7; the D gene is possibly TRBD1 (8 bases). This CDR3 has 14 amino acids. From germline, CDR1 is MDHEN and CDR2 SYDVKM. V lost 4 bases and J lost 6, with 16 bases in between. CDR3 DNA: TGTGCCAGCAGTTCCCCGGACAGGGAGGGCGAGCAGTACTTC. Translating gives CASSSPDREGEQYF. The variable domain in full, with the rest retrieved from reference TRBV28 and TRBJ2-7, is DVKVTQSSRYLVKRTGEKVFLECVQDMDHENMFWYRQDPGLGLRLIYFSYDVKMKEKGDIPEGYSVSREKKERFSLILESASTNQTSMYLCASSSPDREGEQYFGPGTRLTVT.

This chain joins TRBV5-1 and TRBJ1-3, with a possible D match to TRBD1 (5 bases). The CDR3 spans 14 residues. Trimming removed 4 bases from V and 4 bases from J, with 12 bases in between. CDR1 is SGHRS and CDR2 is YFSETQ in the germline V gene. The CDR3, as DNA: TGCGCCAGCAGCCAAAGCCGGGGGGGAAACACCATATATTTT. Its protein product is CASSQSRGGNTIYF.

The chain recombines TRBV2 with TRBJ1-5; D call uncertain. V was shortened by 4 bases and J by 0 bases, with 10 bases between the two germline ends. There are 15 residues in the CDR3. The germline gives CDR1 SNHLY, CDR2 FYNNEI. CDR3 sequence reads: CASSVTLDSNQPQHF. The CDR3, as DNA: TGTGCCAGCAGTGTAACACTAGATAGCAATCAGCCCCAGCATTTT. The whole variable domain, remainder taken from reference TRBV2 and TRBJ1-5, is EPEVTQTPSHQVTQMGQEVILRCVPISNHLYFYWYRQILGQKVEFLVSFYNNEISEKSEIFDDQFSVERPDGSNFTLKIRSTKLEDSAMYFCASSVTLDSNQPQHFGDGTRLSIL.

The chain combines TRBV7-9 with TRBJ1-5; D remains unclear. The CDR3 covers 13 residues. Germline CDR1 reads SEHNR; CDR2 reads FQNEAQ (reference sequence). Trimming removed 2 bases at V and 7 bases at J, with 9 bases between. The CDR3: CASSLHGGQPQHF. CDR3 nucleotide sequence: TGTGCCAGCAGCTTACATGGAGGGCAGCCCCAGCATTTT.

This clone was found once. The chain carries TRBV28 and TRBJ2-7, with a weak D call TRBD2 (5 bases). The CDR3 totals 13 residues. V was cut by 5 bases and J by 7 bases, with 15 bases left in between. In germline, CDR1 is MDHEN, CDR2 SYDVKM. In DNA form, the CDR3 reads TGTGCCAGCAGTGTTCAGGCCCCGGGGGAGCAGTACTTC. Encoded protein: CASSVQAPGEQYF. Drawing the rest from reference TRBV28 and TRBJ2-7, the complete variable domain is DVKVTQSSRYLVKRTGEKVFLECVQDMDHENMFWYRQDPGLGLRLIYFSYDVKMKEKGDIPEGYSVSREKKERFSLILESASTNQTSMYLCASSVQAPGEQYFGPGTRLTVT.

In regard to this clone: This sample also contains other DNA sequences that code for the same CDR3. The J gene is TRBJ1-5, the V gene TRBV28, with 7 positions matching TRBD1. Germline values: CDR1 MDHEN, CDR2 SYDVKM. The CDR3 extends over 14 amino acids. V lost 3 bases, J lost 4 bases, and 3 bases stayed unmatched. The CDR3 protein is CASSFRQGNQPQHF. CDR3 DNA: TGTGCCAGCAGTTTCCGACAGGGTAATCAGCCCCAGCATTTT.

The chain employs TRBV7-9 and TRBJ2-6, with D unclear. Between the trimmed V and J ends, which lost 6 bases and 3 bases, there was a span of 6 bases. The CDR3 loop spans 13 amino acids. Germline V gene lookup returns CDR1 SEHNR and CDR2 FQNEAQ (reference sequence). CDR3 bases: TGTGCCAGCAGGGGTAGTGGGGCCAACGTCCTGACTTTC. Encoded protein: CASRGSGANVLTF.

The chain has TRBV27 and TRBJ1-6; TRBD1 aligns across 10 bases. Germline V gene sequence: CDR1 MNHEY, CDR2 SMNVEV (reference sequence). Trimming took 5 bases from V and 10 from J; bases not matched to a gene: 5. This CDR3 is 14 amino acids long. The CDR3 DNA follows: TGTGCCAGCAGTCCGGGGACAGGGGTGTCACCCCTCCACTTT. Translation gives CASSPGTGVSPLHF.

The chain joins TRBV19 to TRBJ2-2; TRBD1 agrees at 8 bases. Trimming cost V 3 bases and J 7 bases; bases outside gene matches: 10. CDR3 length: 16 residues. Germline loops: CDR1 LNHDA, CDR2 SQIVND (reference sequence). The CDR3 coding sequence is TGTGCCAGTAGTATTGGGTCAGGGGGCTTCGGCGGGGAGCTGTTTTTT. Translating gives CASSIGSGGFGGELFF.